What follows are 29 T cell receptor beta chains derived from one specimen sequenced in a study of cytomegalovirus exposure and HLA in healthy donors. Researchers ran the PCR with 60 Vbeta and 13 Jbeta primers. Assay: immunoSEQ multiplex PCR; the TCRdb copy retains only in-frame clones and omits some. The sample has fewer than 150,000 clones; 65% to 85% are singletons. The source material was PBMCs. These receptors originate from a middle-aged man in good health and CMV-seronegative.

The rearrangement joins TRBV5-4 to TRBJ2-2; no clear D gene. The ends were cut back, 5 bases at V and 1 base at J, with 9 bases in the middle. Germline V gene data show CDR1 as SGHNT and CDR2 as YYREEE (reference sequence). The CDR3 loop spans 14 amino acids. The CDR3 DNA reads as TGTGCCAGCAGTACCACAGTGAACACCGGGGAGCTGTTTTTT. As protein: CASSTTVNTGELFF.

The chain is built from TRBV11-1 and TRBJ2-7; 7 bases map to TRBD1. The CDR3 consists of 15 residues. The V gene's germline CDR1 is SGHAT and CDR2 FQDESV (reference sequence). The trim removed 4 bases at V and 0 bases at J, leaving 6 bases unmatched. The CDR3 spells CASSSFRTGSYEQYF. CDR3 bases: TGTGCCAGCAGCTCCTTCCGGACAGGCTCCTACGAGCAGTACTTC.

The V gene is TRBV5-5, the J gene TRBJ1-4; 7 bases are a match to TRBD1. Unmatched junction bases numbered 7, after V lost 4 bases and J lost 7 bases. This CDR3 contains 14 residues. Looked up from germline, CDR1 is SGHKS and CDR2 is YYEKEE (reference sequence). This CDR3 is CASSQSTGPEKLFF. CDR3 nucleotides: TGTGCCAGCAGCCAGTCGACAGGGCCTGAAAAACTGTTTTTT.

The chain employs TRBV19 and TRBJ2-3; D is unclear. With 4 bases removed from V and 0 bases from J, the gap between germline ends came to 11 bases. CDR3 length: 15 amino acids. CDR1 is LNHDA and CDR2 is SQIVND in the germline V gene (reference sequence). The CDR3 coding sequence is TGTGCCAGTAGTAAGACACTGTCTAGCACAGATACGCAGTATTTT. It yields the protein CASSKTLSSTDTQYF.

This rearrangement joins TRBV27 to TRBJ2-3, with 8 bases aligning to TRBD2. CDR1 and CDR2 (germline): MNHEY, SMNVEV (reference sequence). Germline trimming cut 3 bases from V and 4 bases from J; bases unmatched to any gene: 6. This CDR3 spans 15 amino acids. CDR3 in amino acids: CASSFSGGRADTQYF. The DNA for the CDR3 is TGTGCCAGCAGTTTTTCGGGGGGGCGTGCAGATACGCAGTATTTT.

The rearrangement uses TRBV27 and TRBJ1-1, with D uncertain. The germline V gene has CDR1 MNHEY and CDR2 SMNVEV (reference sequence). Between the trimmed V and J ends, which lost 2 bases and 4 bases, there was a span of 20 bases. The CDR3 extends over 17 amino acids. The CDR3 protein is CASSLAYNPPLGTEAFF. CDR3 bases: TGTGCCAGCAGTTTAGCCTATAACCCCCCTCTTGGCACTGAAGCTTTCTTT.

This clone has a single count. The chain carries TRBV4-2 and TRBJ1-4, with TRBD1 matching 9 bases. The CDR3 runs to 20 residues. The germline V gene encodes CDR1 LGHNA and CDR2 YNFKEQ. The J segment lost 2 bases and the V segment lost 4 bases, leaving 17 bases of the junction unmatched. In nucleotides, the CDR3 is TGTGCCAGCAGCCGAAATCAAGCCGGGACAGGGCGTTTCACTAATGAAAAACTGTTTTTT. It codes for CASSRNQAGTGRFTNEKLFF.

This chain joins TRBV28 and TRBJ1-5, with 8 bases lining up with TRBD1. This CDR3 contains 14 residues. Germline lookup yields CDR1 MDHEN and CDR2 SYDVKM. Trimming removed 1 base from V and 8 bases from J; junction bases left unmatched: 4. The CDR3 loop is CASSLYQGQEPQHF. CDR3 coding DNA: TGTGCCAGCAGTTTATACCAGGGACAGGAGCCCCAGCATTTT.

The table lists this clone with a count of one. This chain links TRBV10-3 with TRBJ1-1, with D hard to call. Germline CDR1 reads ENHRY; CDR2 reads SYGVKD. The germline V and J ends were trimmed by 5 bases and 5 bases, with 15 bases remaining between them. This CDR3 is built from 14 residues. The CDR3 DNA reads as TGTGCCATCAGTTCATGGACGGCGGGGACTGAAGCTTTCTTT. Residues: CAISSWTAGTEAFF.

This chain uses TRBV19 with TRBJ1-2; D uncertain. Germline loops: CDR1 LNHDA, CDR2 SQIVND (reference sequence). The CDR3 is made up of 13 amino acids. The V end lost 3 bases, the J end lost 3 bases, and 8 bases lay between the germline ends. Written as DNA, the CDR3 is TGTGCCAGTAGTATTGGTTCGGACTATGGCTACACCTTC. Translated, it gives CASSIGSDYGYTF.

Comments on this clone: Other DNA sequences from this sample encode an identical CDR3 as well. CDR3 in DNA: TGTGCCAGTAGTATCGGGGTAGCTGAAGCTTTCTTT. Protein: CASSIGVAEAFF. V usage is TRBV19 and J usage is TRBJ1-1, with D unclear. Trimming removed 3 bases at V and 6 bases at J, with 8 bases between. The CDR3 runs to 12 residues. The germline V gene encodes CDR1 LNHDA and CDR2 SQIVND (reference sequence).

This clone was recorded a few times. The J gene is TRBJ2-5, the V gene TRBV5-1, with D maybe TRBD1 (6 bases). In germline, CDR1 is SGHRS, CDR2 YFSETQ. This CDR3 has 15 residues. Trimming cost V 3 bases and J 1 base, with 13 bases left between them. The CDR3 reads CASSSRQEPQETQYF. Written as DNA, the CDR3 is TGCGCCAGCAGCTCGCGACAGGAACCCCAAGAGACCCAGTACTTC.

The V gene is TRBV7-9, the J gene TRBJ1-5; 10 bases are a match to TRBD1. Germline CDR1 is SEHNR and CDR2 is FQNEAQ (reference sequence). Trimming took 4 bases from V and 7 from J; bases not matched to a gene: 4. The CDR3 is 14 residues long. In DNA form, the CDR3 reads TGTGCCAGCAGCTCGACAGGGGGCGGGCAGCCCCAGCATTTT. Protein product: CASSSTGGGQPQHF.

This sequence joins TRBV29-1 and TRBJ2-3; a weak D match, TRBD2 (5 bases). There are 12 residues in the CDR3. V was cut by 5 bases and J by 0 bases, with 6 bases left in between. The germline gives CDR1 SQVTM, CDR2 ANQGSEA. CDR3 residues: CSVRRSTDTQYF. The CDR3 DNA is TGCAGCGTTAGGAGGAGCACAGATACGCAGTATTTT.

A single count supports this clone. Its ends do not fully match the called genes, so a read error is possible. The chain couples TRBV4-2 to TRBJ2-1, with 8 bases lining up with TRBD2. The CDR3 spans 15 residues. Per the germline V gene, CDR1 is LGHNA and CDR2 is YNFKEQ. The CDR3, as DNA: TGTGCCAGCAGCCAAGACAGCGGGGGATACAATGGGCAGTTCTTC. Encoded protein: CASSQDSGGYNGQFF.

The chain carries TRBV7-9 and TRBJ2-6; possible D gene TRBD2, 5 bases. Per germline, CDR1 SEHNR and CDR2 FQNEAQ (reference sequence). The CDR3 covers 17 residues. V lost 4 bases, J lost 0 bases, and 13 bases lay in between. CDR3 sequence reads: CASSYITRSSGANVLTF. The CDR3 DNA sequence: TGTGCCAGCAGCTACATAACTAGGAGCTCTGGGGCCAACGTCCTGACTTTC. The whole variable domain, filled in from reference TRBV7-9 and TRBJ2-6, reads DTGVSQNPRHKITKRGQNVTFRCDPISEHNRLYWYRQTLGQGPEFLTYFQNEAQLEKSRLLSDRFSAERPKGSFSTLEIQRTEQGDSAMYLCASSYITRSSGANVLTFGAGSRLTVL.

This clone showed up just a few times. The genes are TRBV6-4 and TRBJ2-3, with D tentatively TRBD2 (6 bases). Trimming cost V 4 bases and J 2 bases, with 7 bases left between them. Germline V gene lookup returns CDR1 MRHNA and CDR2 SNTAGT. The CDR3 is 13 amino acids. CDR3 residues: CASSAGDTDTQYF. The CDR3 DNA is TGTGCCAGCAGTGCGGGGGACACAGATACGCAGTATTTT.

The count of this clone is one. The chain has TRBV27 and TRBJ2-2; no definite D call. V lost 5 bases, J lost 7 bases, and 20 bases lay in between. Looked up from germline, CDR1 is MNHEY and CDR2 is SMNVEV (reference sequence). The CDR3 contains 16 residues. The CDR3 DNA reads TGTGCCAGCAGTCCCGCCCACGATGGGCTTGGCGGGGAGCTGTTTTTT. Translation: CASSPAHDGLGGELFF.

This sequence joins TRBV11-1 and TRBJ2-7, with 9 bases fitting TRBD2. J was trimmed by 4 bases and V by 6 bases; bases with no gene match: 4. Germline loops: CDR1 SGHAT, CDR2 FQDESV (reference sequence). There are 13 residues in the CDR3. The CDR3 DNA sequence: TGTGCCAGCAGTTGGACTAGCGAGTACGAGCAGTACTTC. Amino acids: CASSWTSEYEQYF.

The CDR3 DNA reads as TGCGCCAGCAGCGCACCTCAGGGGCGCCCCTACAATGAGCAGTTCTTC. Its protein is CASSAPQGRPYNEQFF. The gene calls are TRBV5-1 and TRBJ2-1; perhaps TRBD1 as D (6 bases). V lost 4 bases and J lost 2, with 16 bases in between. Germline lookup yields CDR1 SGHRS and CDR2 YFSETQ. The CDR3 is made up of 16 amino acids.

CDR3 coding DNA: TGTGCCAGCAGCCCCGGGACAGGGGATTACGAGCAGTACTTC. Amino acid sequence: CASSPGTGDYEQYF. The chain uses TRBV5-6 and TRBJ2-7, with TRBD1 matching over 10 bases. CDR3 length: 14 amino acids. V was clipped by 4 bases and J by 4 bases; unmatched bases: 5. In germline, CDR1 is SGHDT, CDR2 YYEEEE.

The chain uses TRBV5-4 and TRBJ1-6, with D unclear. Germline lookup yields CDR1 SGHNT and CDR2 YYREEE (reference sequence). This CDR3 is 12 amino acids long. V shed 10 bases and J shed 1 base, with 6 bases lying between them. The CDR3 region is CAGGSYNSPLHF. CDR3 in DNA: TGTGCCGGCGGGTCCTATAATTCACCCCTCCACTTT. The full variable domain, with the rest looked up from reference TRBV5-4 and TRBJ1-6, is ETGVTQSPTHLIKTRGQQVTLRCSSQSGHNTVSWYQQALGQGPQFIFQYYREEENGRGNFPPRFSGLQFPNYSSELNVNALELDDSALYLCAGGSYNSPLHFGNGTRLTVT.

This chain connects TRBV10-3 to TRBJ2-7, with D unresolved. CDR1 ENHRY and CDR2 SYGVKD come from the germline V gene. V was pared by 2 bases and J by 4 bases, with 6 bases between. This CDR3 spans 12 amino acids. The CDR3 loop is CAISERSYEQYF. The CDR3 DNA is TGTGCCATCAGTGAGCGGTCTTACGAGCAGTACTTC.

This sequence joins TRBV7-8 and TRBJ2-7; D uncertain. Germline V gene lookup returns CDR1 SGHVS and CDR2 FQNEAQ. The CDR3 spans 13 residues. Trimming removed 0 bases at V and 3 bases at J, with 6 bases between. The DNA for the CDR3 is TGTGCCAGCAGCTTAGCAGCAAGCTACGAGCAGTACTTC. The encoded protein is CASSLAASYEQYF.

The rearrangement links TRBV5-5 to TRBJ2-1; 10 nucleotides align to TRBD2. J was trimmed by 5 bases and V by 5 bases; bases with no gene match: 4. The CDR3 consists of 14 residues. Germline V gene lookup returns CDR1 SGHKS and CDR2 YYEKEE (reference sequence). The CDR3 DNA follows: TGTGCCAGCAGTTGGGGACTAGCGAACAATGAGCAGTTCTTC. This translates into CASSWGLANNEQFF. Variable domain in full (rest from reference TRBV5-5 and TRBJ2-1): DAGVTQSPTHLIKTRGQQVTLRCSPISGHKSVSWYQQVLGQGPQFIFQYYEKEERGRGNFPDRFSARQFPNYSSELNVNALLLGDSALYLCASSWGLANNEQFFGPGTRLTVL.

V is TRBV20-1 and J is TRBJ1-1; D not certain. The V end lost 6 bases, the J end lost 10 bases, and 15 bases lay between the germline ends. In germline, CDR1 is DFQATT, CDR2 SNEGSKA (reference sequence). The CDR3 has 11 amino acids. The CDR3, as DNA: TGCAGTGCCCCGGGTTCCGTGGGAGCTTTCTTT. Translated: CSAPGSVGAFF.

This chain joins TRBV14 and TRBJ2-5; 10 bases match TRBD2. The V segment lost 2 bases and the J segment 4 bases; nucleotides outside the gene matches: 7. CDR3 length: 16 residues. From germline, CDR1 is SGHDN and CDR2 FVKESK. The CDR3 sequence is CASSQPRTSGTETQYF. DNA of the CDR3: TGTGCCAGCAGCCAACCCCGGACTAGCGGCACAGAGACCCAGTACTTC.

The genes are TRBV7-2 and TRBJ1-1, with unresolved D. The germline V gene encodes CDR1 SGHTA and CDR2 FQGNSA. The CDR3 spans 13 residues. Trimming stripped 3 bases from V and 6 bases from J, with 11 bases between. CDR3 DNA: TGTGCCAGCAGCTTCGCTCAGGCTTCTGAAGCTTTCTTT. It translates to CASSFAQASEAFF. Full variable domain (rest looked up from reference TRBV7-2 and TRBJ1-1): GAGVSQSPSNKVTEKGKDVELRCDPISGHTALYWYRQSLGQGLEFLIYFQGNSAPDKSGLPSDRFSAERTGGSVSTLTIQRTQQEDSAVYLCASSFAQASEAFFGQGTRLTVV.

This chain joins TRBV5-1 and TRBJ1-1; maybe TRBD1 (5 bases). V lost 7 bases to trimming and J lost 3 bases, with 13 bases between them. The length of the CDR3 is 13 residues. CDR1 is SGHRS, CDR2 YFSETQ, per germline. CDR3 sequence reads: CASGATADTEAFF. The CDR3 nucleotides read TGCGCCAGCGGGGCGACAGCTGACACTGAAGCTTTCTTT.